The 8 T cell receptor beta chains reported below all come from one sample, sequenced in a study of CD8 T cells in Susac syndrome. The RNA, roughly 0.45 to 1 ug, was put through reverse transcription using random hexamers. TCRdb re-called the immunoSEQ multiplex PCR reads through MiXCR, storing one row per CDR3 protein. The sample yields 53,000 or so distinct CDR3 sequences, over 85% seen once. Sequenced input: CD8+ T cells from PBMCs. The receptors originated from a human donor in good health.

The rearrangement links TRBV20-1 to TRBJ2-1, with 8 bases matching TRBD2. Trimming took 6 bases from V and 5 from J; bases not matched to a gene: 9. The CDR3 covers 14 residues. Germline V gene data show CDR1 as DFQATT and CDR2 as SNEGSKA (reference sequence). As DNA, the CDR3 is TGCAGTGCGAGGAAGCGGGAGCCGAACAATGAGCAGTTCTTC. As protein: CSARKREPNNEQFF.

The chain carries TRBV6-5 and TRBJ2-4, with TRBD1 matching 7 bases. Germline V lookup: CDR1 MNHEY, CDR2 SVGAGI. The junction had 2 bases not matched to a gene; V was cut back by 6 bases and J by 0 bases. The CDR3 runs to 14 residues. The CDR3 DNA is TGTGCCAGCAGCGGGACAGTAGCCAAAAACATTCAGTACTTC. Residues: CASSGTVAKNIQYF.

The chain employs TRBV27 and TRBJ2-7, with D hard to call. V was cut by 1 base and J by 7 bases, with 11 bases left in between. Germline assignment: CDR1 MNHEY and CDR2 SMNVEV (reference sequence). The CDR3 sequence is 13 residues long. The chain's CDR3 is CASSLYPYVEQYF. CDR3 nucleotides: TGTGCCAGCAGTTTATACCCTTACGTGGAGCAGTACTTC.

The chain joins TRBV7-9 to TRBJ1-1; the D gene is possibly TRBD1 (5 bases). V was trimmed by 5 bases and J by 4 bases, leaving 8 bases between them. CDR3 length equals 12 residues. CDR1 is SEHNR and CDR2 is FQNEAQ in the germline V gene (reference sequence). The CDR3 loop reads CASSLGATEAFF. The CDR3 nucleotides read TGTGCCAGCAGCCTTGGGGCCACTGAAGCTTTCTTT.

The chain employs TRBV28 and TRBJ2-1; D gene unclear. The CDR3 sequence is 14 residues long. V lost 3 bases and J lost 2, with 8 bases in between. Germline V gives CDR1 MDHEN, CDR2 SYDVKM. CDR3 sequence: CASSFHGAYNEQFF. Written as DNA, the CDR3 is TGTGCCAGCAGTTTCCACGGTGCCTACAATGAGCAGTTCTTC.

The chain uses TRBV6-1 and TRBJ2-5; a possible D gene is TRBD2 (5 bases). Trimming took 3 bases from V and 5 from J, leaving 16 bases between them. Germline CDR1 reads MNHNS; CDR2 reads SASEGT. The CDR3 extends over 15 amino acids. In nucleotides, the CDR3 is TGTGCCAGCAGTGAGGCAACTAGTGTTCGGGAGACCCAGTACTTC. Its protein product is CASSEATSVRETQYF.

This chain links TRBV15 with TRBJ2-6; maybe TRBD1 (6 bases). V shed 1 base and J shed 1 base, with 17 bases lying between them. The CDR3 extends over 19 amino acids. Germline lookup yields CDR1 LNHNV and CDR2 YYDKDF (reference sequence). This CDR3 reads CATSRGRGRGASGANVLTF. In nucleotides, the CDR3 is TGTGCCACCAGCAGAGGCCGTGGCAGGGGCGCATCTGGGGCCAACGTCCTGACTTTC.

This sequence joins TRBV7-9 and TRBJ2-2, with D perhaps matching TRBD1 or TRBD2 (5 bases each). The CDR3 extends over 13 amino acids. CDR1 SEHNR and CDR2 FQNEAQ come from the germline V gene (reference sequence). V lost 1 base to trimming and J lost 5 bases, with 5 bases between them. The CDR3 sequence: CASSLGGTGELFF. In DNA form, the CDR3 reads TGTGCCAGCAGCTTAGGGGGGACCGGGGAGCTGTTTTTT.